This T cell receptor beta chain was recovered during a study of HIV-infected patients and healthy controls. This clonotype has a count of ten or more. TCRdb analysed the 5' RACE reads with MiXCR anew, one entry per CDR3 protein. The table records some 67,000 distinct CDR3 sequences, about a sixth of them present only once. V dropped 11 bases and J dropped 3 bases, with 11 bases sitting between them. CDR3 size: 12 residues. CDR1 is MNHNY and CDR2 is SVGAGI in the germline V gene (reference sequence). The receptor was derived from a human donor in good health. V and J are TRBV6-6 and TRBJ1-5; D gene unclear. Source material: CD4+ T cells from blood. The CDR3 spells CALSENNQPQHF. The CDR3 DNA reads TGTGCCCTCTCCGAGAACAATCAGCCCCAGCATTTT.